The 9 T cell receptor beta chains reported below all come from one sample, sequenced in a study of T cells in Graves' hyperthyroidism and ophthalmopathy. Amplified TCR beta CDR3 regions derived from RNA transcripts. HTBI primers were the set used in a first-round RT-PCR of the TCR CDR3. TCRdb independently ran MiXCR on the multiplex PCR reads; one entry per CDR3 protein. The sample lists around 500,000 distinct CDR3 sequences; less than 15% were seen once. The sample was blood. These receptors were taken from a woman between 40 and 50 years old with Graves' hyperthyroidism.

This clonotype was seen a few times. CDR3 sequence (DNA): TGTGCCAGCAGCCAAGACCCCGTGGGGGCCGAGCAGTACTTC. Its translation: CASSQDPVGAEQYF. The V and J genes are TRBV4-2 and TRBJ2-7; D might be TRBD1 (6 bases). Germline V gives CDR1 LGHNA, CDR2 YNFKEQ. V was trimmed by 0 bases and J by 6 bases, leaving 12 bases between them. The CDR3 is 14 residues long.

The J gene is TRBJ1-1, the V gene TRBV19; no firm D call. CDR3 length: 13 residues. Germline V gene sequence: CDR1 LNHDA, CDR2 SQIVND (reference sequence). CDR3 nucleotide sequence: TGTGCTACCCGTCCTCTTATGAACACTGAAGCTTTCTTT. Translated: CATRPLMNTEAFF.

This clonotype showed up many times. This chain connects TRBV28 to TRBJ2-1, with TRBD2 identical over 14 bases. Looked up from germline, CDR1 is MDHEN and CDR2 is SYDVKM. This CDR3 has 19 residues. Losses at the gene ends were 5 bases for V and 8 bases for J; bases not matched to a gene: 17. CDR3 sequence: CASSTQPGLAGVWAYEQFF. The CDR3 DNA follows: TGTGCCAGCAGTACCCAACCGGGACTAGCGGGAGTTTGGGCTTATGAGCAGTTCTTC.

The V call is TRBV20-1, the J call TRBJ2-3; D unresolved. The germline V and J ends were trimmed by 3 bases and 4 bases, with 8 bases remaining between them. This CDR3 has 12 residues. Germline-derived CDR1 and CDR2 are DFQATT and SNEGSKA (reference sequence). The CDR3 nucleotides read TGCAGTGCTAGGTCGCAGGCAGATACGCAGTATTTT. Protein: CSARSQADTQYF.

This clonotype has only a few counts. Here the CDR3 reads CAISGGHNYGYTF. CDR3 nucleotide sequence: TGTGCCATCAGTGGGGGACATAACTATGGCTACACCTTC. The chain is built from TRBV10-3 and TRBJ1-2; a possible D gene is TRBD1 (6 bases). Germline-derived CDR1 and CDR2 are ENHRY and SYGVKD. Trimming pared 4 bases from V and 1 base from J, leaving 7 bases between. The CDR3 is made up of 13 amino acids.

This clonotype was counted many times. V gene TRBV12-3 or TRBV12-4 combines with J gene TRBJ2-7, with D possibly TRBD1 on 7 matching bases. Trimming pared 5 bases from V and 1 base from J, leaving 12 bases between. The CDR3 loop spans 14 amino acids. CDR3 nucleotides: TGTGCCAGCAGTCCCCAGGGGGGATCCTACGAGCAGTACTTC. This sequence encodes CASSPQGGSYEQYF.

This clonotype showed up many times. This chain joins TRBV5-1 and TRBJ2-7; D is perhaps TRBD1 (6 bases). Germline CDR1 reads SGHRS; CDR2 reads YFSETQ. The CDR3 spans 18 residues. V lost 4 bases and J lost 0, with 23 bases in between. Here the CDR3 DNA reads TGCGCCAGCAGCCCTTCTGGGCCAGGGGTTATTTCCTCCTACGAGCAGTACTTC. It translates to CASSPSGPGVISSYEQYF.

This clonotype was seen ten or more times. V is TRBV27 and J is TRBJ2-7; TRBD1 agrees at 8 bases. The CDR3 runs 15 residues. The V segment lost 5 bases and the J segment 0 bases; nucleotides outside the gene matches: 6. The V gene's germline CDR1 is MNHEY and CDR2 SMNVEV (reference sequence). The CDR3 nucleotides are TGTGCCAGCAGTCCCTCCAGGGGGCTCTCCTACGAGCAGTACTTC. Its protein is CASSPSRGLSYEQYF.

This clonotype was observed at least ten times. The genes are TRBV30 and TRBJ1-2; D is unclear. The CDR3 runs 14 residues. Trimming took off 7 bases at V and 5 bases at J, with 20 bases between the two ends. The germline CDR1 and CDR2 sequences are GTSNPN and SVGIG (reference sequence). The CDR3 DNA reads as TGTGCCTACAAGGGCGGCGGACTGCATTATGGCTACACCTTC. Its protein is CAYKGGGLHYGYTF.